The T cell receptor (beta chain) described here comes from a study of CD8+ T cells in alopecia areata. Reverse transcription of extracted RNA yielded cDNA, which provided the sequencing template. Sequenced by immunoSEQ multiplex PCR; TCRdb stores in-frame clones only, minus some. The data contain 90,000 to 150,000 clones, 55% to 70% of them singletons. Broader study findings: Whereas mice showed it more clearly, TCR sharing across patients was murkier, possibly because of HLA. Normal scalp showed lower clonality than lesional scalp, especially alopecia totalis/universalis. Scalp sample data also include resident alphabeta T cells from normal skin.

Both CD4+ and CD8+ T cells were separated by sorting PBMCs. V was trimmed by 1 base and J by 3 bases, leaving 12 bases between them. CDR3 length: 14 residues. Germline V lookup: CDR1 GTSNPN, CDR2 SVGIG (reference sequence). On this clone itself: Antigen specificity is unknown.

The material sequenced was CD4+ T cells sorted from blood. V usage is TRBV30 and J usage is TRBJ1-2; D remains unclear. The clonotype was recovered from a human donor in good health. CDR3 region: CAWSGGRADYGYTF. The CDR3 bases are TGTGCCTGGAGTGGTGGAAGGGCTGACTATGGCTACACCTTC.